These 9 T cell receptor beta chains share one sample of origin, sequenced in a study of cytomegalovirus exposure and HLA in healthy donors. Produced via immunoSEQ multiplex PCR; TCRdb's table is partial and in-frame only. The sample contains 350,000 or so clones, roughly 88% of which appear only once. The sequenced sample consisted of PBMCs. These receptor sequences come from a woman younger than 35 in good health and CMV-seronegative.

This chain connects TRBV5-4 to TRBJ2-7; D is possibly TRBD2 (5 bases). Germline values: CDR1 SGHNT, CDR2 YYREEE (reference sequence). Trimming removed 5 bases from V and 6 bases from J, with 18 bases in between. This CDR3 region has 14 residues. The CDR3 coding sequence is TGTGCCAGCAGACCAGACGGAGGTTGGGTCGAGCAGTACTTC. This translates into CASRPDGGWVEQYF.

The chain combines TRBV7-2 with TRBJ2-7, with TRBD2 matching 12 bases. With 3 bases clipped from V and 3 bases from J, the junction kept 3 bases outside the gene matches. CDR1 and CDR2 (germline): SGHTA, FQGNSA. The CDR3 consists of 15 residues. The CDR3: CASSFRTSGIYEQYF. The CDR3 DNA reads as TGTGCCAGCAGCTTCAGGACTAGCGGGATCTACGAGCAGTACTTC.

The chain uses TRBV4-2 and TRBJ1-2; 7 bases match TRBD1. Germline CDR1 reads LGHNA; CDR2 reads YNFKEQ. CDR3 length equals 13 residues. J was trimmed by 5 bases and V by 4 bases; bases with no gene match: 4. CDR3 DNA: TGTGCCAGCAGCCCCGCAGGGGGATATGGCTACACCTTC. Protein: CASSPAGGYGYTF.

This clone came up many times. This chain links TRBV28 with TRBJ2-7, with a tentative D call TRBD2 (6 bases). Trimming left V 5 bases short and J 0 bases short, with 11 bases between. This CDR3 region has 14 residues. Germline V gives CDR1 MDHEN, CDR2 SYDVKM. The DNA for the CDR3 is TGTGCCAGCAGTGGACCGGGGGACTCCTACGAGCAGTACTTC. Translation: CASSGPGDSYEQYF. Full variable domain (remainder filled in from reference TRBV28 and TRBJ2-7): DVKVTQSSRYLVKRTGEKVFLECVQDMDHENMFWYRQDPGLGLRLIYFSYDVKMKEKGDIPEGYSVSREKKERFSLILESASTNQTSMYLCASSGPGDSYEQYFGPGTRLTVT.

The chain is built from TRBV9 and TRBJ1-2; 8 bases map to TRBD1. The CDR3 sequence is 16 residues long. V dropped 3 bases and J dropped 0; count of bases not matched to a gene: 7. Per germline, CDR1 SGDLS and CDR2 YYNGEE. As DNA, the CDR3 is TGTGCCAGCAGCGCAGGGGGCGGGTCGGCTAACTATGGCTACACCTTC. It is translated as CASSAGGGSANYGYTF.

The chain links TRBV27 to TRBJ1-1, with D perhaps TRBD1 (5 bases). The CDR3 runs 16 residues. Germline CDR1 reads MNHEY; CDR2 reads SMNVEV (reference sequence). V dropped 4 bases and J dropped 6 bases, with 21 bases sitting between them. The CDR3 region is CASSSITQGRGAEAFF. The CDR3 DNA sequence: TGTGCCAGCAGTTCGATTACGCAGGGAAGGGGCGCTGAAGCTTTCTTT.

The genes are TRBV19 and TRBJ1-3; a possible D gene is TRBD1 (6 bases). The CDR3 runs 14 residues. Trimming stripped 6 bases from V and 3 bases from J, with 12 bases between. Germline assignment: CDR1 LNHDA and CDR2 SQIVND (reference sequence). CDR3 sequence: CASSTGTNGNTIYF. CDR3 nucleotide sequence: TGTGCCAGTAGCACCGGGACAAATGGAAACACCATATATTTT. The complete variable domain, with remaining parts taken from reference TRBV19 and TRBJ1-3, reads DGGITQSPKYLFRKEGQNVTLSCEQNLNHDAMYWYRQDPGQGLRLIYYSQIVNDFQKGDIAEGYSVSREKKESFPLTVTSAQKNPTAFYLCASSTGTNGNTIYFGEGSWLTVV.

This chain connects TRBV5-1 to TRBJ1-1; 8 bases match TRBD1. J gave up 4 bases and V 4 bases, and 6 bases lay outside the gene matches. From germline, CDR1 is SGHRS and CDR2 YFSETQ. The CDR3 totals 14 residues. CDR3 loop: CASSPVTGGTEAFF. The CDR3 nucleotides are TGCGCCAGCAGCCCCGTAACAGGGGGCACTGAAGCTTTCTTT. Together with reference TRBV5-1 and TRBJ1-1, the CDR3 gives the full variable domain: KAGVTQTPRYLIKTRGQQVTLSCSPISGHRSVSWYQQTPGQGLQFLFEYFSETQRNKGNFPGRFSGRQFSNSRSEMNVSTLELGDSALYLCASSPVTGGTEAFFGQGTRLTVV.

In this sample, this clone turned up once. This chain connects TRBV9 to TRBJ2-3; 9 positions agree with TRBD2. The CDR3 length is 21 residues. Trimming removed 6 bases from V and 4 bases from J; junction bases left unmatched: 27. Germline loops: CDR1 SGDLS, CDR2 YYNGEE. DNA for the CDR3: TGTGCCAGCACGGCGCGGGAGGGAAGTAGTATAAGCCTTGGGATACCAGATACGCAGTATTTT. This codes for CASTAREGSSISLGIPDTQYF.